This T cell receptor beta chain was recovered during a study of tumor-infiltrating lymphocytes in oesophageal squamous cell carcinoma. Germline loops: CDR1 MNHEY, CDR2 SVGEGT. CDR3 length: 17 amino acids. TCRdb re-called the PCR reads with MiXCR, one entry per CDR3 protein. This table has about 21,000 distinct CDR3 sequences, under 40% appearing once. The V gene is TRBV6-2 or TRBV6-3, the J gene TRBJ2-7; 7 nucleotides align to TRBD1. The J call may be wrong; the DNA end is better matched by TRBJ2-1. The TCR originated in a male donor with esophageal squamous cell carcinoma. The sequenced sample was esophageal tumor tissue. The CDR3 here is CASTKTKGGPSSYEQFF. For the CDR3, the DNA is TGTGCCAGCACGAAAACCAAAGGGGGCCCTAGCTCCTACGAGCAGTTCTTC.